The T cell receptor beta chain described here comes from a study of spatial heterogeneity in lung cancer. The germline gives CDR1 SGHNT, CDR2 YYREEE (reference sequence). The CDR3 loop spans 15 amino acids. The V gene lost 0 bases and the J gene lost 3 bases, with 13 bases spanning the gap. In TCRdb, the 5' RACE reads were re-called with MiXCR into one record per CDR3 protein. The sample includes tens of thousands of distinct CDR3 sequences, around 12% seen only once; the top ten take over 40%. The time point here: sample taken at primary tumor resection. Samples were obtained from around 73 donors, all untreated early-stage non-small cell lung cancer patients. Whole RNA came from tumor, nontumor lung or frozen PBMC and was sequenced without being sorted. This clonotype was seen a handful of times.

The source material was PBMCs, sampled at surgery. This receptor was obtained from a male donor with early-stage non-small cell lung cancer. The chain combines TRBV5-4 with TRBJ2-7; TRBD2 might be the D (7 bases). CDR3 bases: TGTGCCAGCAGCTTGGGCGGGGGCGTAGTCTACGAGCAGTACTTC. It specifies CASSLGGGVVYEQYF.